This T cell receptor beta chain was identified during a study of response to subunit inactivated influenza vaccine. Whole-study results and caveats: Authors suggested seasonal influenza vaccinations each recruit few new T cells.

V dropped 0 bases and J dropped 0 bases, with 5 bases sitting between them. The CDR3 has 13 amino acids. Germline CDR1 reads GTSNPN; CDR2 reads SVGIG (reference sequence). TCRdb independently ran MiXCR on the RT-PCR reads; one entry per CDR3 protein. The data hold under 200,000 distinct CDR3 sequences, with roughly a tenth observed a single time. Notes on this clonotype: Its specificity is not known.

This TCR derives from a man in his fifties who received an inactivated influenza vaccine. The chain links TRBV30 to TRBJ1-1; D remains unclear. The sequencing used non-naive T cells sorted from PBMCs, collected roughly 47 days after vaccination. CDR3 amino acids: CAWSVAVNTEAFF. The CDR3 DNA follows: TGTGCCTGGAGTGTTGCGGTGAACACTGAAGCTTTCTTT.